The subject of this entry is one T cell receptor (beta chain). No antigen is known for it. The junction does not match germline at one end; this may be a read error. TCRdb's table, derived via immunoSEQ multiplex PCR, lists solely in-frame clones and lacks some. The sample has over a million clones; roughly 97% are singletons. Germline-derived CDR1 and CDR2 are SGHTS and YDEGEE. The CDR3 is 11 amino acids. This record belongs to a study of shared clonotypes between healthy human individuals. Study outcomes and limitations: Sequencing of the sorted subsets was shown by rarefaction to be incomplete despite large depth. It was observed that 5% to 6% of naive CD4 clonotypes were shared across a handful of donors. It was anticipated that sequencing depth would influence how many clonotypes donors shared. Memory subsets generally showed lower estimated richness than naive subsets.

This receptor was obtained from a young man in good health. Sequencing was done on a sample of naive CD4+ T cells sorted from blood. Subset of the sample: CD45RA+ positively selected. The chain uses TRBV5-8 and TRBJ2-7, with a possible D match to TRBD1 (5 bases). For the CDR3, the DNA is TGTGCCAGCACCCTGACAGATAACGAAGATTTC. Residues: CASTLTDNEDF.